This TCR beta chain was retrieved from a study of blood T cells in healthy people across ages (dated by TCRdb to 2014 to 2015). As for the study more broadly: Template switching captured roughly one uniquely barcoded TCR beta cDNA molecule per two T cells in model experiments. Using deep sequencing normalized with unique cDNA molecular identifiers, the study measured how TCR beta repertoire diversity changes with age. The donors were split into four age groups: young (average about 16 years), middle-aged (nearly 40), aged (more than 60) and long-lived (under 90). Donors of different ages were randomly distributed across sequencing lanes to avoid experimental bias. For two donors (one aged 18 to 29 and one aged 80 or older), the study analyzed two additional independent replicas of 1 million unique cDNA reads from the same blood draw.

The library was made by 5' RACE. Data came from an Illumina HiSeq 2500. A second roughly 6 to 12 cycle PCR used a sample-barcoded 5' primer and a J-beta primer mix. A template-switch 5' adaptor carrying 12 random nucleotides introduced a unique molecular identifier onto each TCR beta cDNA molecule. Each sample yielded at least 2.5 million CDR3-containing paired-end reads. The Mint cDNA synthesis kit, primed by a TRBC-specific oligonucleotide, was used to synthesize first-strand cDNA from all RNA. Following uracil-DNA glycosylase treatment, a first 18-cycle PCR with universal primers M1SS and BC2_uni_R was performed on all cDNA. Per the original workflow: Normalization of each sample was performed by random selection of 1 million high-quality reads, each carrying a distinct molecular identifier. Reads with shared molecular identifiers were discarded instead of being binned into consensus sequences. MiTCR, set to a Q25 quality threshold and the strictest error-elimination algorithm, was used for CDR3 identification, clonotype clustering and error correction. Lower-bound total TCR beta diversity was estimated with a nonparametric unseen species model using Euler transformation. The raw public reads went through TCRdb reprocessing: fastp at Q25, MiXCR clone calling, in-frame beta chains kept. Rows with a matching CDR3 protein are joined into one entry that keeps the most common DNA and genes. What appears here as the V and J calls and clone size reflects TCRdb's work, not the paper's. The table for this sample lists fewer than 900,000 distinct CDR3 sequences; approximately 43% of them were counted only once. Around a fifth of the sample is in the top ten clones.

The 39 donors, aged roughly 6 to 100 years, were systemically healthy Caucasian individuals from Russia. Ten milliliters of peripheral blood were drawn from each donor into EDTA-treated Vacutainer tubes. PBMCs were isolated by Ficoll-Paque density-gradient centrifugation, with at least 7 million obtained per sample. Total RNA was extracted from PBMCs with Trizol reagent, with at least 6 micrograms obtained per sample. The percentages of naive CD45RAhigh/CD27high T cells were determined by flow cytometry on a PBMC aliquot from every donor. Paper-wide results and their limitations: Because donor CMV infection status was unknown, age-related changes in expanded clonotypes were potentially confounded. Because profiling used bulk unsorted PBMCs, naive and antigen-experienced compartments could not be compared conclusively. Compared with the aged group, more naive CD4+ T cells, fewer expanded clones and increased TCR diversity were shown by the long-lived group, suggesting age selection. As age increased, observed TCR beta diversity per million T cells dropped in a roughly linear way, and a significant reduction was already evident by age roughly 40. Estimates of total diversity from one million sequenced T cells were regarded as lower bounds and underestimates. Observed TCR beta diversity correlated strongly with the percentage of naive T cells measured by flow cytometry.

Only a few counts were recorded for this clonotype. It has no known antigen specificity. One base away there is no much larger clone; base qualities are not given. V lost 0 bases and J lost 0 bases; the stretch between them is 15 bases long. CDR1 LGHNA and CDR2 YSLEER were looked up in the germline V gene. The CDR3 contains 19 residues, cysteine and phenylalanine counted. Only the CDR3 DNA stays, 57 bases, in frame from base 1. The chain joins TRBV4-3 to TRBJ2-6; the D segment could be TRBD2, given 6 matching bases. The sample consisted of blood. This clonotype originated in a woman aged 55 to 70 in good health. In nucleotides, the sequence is TGCGCCAGCAGCCAAGACGGAGCGGGTAGCTTCTCTGGGGCCAACGTCCTGACTTTC. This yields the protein CASSQDGAGSFSGANVLTF.